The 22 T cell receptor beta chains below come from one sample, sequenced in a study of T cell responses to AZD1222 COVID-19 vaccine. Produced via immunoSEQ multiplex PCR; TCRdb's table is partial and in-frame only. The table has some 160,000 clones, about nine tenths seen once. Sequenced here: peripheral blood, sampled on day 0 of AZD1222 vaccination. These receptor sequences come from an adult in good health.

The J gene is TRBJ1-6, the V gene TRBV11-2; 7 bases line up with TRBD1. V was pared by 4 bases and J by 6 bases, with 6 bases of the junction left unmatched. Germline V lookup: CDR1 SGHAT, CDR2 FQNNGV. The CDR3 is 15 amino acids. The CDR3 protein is CASSSQGTVNSPLHF. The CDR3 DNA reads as TGTGCCAGCAGCTCCCAGGGGACAGTTAATTCACCCCTCCACTTT.

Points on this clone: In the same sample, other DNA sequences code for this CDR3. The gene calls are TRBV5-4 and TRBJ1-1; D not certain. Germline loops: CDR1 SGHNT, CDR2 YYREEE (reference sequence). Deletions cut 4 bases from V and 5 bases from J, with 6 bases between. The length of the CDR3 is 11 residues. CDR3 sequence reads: CASSQNTEAFF. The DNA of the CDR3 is TGTGCCAGCAGCCAAAATACTGAAGCTTTCTTT.

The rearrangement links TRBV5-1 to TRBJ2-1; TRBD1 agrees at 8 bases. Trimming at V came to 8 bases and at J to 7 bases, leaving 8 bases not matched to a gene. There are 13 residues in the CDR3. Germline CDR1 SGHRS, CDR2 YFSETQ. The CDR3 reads CASIDRGMNEQFF. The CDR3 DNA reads TGCGCCAGTATTGACAGGGGAATGAATGAGCAGTTCTTC.

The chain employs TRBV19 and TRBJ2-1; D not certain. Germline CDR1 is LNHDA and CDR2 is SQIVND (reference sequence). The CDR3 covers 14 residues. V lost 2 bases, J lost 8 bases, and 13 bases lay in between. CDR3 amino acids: CASSIYPTSHEQFF. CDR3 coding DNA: TGTGCCAGTAGTATATACCCCACCTCGCATGAGCAGTTCTTC.

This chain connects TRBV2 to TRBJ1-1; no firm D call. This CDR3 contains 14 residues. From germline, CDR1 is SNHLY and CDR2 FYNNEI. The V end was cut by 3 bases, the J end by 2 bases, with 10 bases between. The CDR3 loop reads CASSDLAVNTEAFF. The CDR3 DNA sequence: TGTGCCAGCAGTGATTTGGCAGTTAACACTGAAGCTTTCTTT.

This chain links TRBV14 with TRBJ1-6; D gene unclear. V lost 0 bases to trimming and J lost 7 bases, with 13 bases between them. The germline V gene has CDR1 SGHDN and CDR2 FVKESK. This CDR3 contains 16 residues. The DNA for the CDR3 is TGTGCCAGCAGCCAAGACGTTGGGGAGGTAAATTCACCCCTCCACTTT. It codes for CASSQDVGEVNSPLHF.

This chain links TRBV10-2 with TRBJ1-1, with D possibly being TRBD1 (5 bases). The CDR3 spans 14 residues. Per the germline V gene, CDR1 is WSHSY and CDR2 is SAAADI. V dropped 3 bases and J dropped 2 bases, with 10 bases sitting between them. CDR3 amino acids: CASSDSGTNTEAFF. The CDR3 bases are TGCGCCAGCAGTGACTCGGGGACTAACACTGAAGCTTTCTTT.

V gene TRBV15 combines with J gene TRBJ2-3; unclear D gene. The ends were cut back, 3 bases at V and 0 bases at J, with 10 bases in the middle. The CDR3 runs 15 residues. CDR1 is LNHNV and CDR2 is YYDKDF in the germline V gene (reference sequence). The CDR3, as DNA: TGTGCCACCAGCAGTCTTACAGCTAGCACAGATACGCAGTATTTT. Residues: CATSSLTASTDTQYF.

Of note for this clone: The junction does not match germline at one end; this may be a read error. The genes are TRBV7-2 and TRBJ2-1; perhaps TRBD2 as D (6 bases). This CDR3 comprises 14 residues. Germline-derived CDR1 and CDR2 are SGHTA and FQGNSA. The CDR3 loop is CASSLAIVKNEQFF. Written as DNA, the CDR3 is TGTGCCAGCAGCCTAGCGATAGTAAAGAATGAGCAGTTCTTC.

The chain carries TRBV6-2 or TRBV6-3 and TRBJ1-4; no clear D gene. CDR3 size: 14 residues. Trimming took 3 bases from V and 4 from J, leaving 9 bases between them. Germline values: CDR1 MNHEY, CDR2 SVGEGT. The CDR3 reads CASSYSGFNEKLFF. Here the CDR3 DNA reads TGTGCCAGCAGTTATTCGGGGTTTAATGAAAAACTGTTTTTT.

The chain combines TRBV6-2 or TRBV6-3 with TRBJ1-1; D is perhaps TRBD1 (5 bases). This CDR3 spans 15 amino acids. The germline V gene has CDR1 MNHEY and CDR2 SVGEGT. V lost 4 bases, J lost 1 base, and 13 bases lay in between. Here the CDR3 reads CASSFNRPANTEAFF. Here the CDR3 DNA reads TGTGCCAGCAGTTTTAACAGGCCAGCGAACACTGAAGCTTTCTTT.

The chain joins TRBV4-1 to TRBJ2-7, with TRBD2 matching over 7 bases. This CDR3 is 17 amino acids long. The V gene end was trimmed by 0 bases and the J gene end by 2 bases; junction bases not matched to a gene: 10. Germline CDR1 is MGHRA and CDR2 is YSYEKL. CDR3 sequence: CASSQDGVSGGAYEQYF. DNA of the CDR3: TGCGCCAGCAGCCAAGATGGTGTGTCGGGAGGCGCCTACGAGCAGTACTTC.

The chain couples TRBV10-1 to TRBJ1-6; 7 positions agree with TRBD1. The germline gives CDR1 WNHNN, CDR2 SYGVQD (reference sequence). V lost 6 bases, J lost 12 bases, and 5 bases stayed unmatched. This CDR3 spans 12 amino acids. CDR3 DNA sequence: TGCGCCAGCAGCGACAGGGATCAACCCCTCCACTTT. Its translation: CASSDRDQPLHF.

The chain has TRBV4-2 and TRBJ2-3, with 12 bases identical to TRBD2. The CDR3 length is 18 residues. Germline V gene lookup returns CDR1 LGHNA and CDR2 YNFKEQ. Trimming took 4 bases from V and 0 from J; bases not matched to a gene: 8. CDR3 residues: CASSPGLAGGPSTDTQYF. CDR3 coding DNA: TGTGCCAGCAGCCCGGGGCTAGCGGGGGGGCCTAGCACAGATACGCAGTATTTT.

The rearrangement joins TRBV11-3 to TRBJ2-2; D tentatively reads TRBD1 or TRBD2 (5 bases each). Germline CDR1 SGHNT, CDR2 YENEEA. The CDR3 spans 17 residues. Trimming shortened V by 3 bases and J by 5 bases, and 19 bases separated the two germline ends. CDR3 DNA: TGTGCCAGCAGCTTCTCGGGGTGGGGCAGGGAGACCGGGGAGCTGTTTTTT. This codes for CASSFSGWGRETGELFF.

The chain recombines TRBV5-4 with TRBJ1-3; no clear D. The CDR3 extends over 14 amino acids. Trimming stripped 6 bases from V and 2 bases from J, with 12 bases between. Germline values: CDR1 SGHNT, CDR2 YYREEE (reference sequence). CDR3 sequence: CASTRGGAGNTIYF. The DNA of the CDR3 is TGTGCCAGCACCCGCGGTGGAGCTGGAAACACCATATATTTT.

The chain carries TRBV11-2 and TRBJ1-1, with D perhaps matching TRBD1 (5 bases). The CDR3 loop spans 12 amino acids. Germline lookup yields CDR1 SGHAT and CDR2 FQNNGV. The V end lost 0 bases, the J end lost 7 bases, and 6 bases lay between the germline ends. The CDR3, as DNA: TGTGCCAGCAGCTTAGAGGGGCGTGAAGCTTTCTTT. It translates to CASSLEGREAFF.

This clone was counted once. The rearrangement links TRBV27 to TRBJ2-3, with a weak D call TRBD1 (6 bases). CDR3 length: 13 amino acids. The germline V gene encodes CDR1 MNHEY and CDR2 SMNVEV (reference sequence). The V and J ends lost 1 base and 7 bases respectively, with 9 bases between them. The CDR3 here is CASSLWDTYTQYF. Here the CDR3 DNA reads TGTGCCAGCAGTTTATGGGACACTTATACGCAGTATTTT.

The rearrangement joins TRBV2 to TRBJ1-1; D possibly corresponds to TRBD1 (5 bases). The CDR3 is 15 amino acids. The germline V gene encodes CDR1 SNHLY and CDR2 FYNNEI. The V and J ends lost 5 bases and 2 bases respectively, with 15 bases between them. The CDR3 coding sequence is TGTGCCAGCAGTCCACAAGGACACAAAAACACTGAAGCTTTCTTT. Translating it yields CASSPQGHKNTEAFF.

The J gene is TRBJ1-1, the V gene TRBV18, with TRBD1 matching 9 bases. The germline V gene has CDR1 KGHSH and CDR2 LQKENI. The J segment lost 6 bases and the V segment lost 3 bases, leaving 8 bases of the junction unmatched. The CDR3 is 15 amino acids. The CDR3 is CASSPETGGRPEAFF. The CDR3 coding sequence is TGTGCCAGCTCACCTGAGACAGGGGGGCGCCCTGAAGCTTTCTTT.

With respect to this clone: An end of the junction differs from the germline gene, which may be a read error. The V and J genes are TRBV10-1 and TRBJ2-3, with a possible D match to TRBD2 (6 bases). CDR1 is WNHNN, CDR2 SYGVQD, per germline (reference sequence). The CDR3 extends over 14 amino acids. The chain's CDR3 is CASSESTSRDTQYF. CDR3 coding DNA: TGCGCCAGCAGTGAGTCTACTAGCAGAGATACGCAGTATTTT.

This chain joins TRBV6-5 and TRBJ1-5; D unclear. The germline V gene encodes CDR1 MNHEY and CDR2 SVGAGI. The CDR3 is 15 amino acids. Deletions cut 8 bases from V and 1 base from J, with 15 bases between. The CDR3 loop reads CASCTAGISNQPQHF. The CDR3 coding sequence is TGTGCCAGCTGTACGGCCGGGATAAGCAATCAGCCCCAGCATTTT.